Each of the 13 T cell receptor beta chains below was sequenced from the same sample in a study of CD8 T cells in Susac syndrome. Random hexamers served to reverse transcribe about 0.5 to 1 ug RNA. In TCRdb, the immunoSEQ multiplex PCR reads were re-called with MiXCR into one record per CDR3 protein. The table records some 140,000 distinct CDR3 sequences, about 95% of them present only once. Sequences were obtained from CD8+ T cells from PBMCs. The receptors originated from a human donor with Susac syndrome.

This chain connects TRBV6-6 to TRBJ2-1, with a weak D call TRBD2 (6 bases). Germline loops: CDR1 MNHNY, CDR2 SVGAGI (reference sequence). V was shortened by 7 bases and J by 3 bases, with 10 bases between the two germline ends. CDR3 size: 13 residues. The DNA of the CDR3 is TGTGCCAGCAACGTAGCGGTCTACAATGAGCAGTTCTTC. Translating gives CASNVAVYNEQFF.

The CDR3 DNA follows: TGTGCCAGCAGAGACAGGGGCTACCGCCCCAATGAGCAGTTCTTC. As protein: CASRDRGYRPNEQFF. The rearrangement links TRBV2 to TRBJ2-1; 8 bases map to TRBD1. There are 15 residues in the CDR3. Per the germline V gene, CDR1 is SNHLY and CDR2 is FYNNEI. The ends lost 6 bases at V and 6 bases at J; junction bases unmatched: 10.

The chain has TRBV10-3 and TRBJ2-6; possibly TRBD2 for D (5 bases). The CDR3 has 15 residues. With 3 bases removed from V and 3 bases from J, the gap between germline ends came to 9 bases. Germline lookup yields CDR1 ENHRY and CDR2 SYGVKD. This chain's CDR3 is CAISDPDFGANVLTF. The CDR3 coding sequence is TGTGCCATCAGTGACCCGGACTTTGGGGCCAACGTCCTGACTTTC.

The chain carries TRBV6-2 or TRBV6-3 and TRBJ2-7; D is uncertain. Trimming shortened V by 7 bases and J by 5 bases, and 12 bases separated the two germline ends. The length of the CDR3 is 12 residues. CDR1 and CDR2 from the germline V gene are MNHEY and SVGEGT. Here the CDR3 DNA reads TGTGCCAGCACCCCCCATGGCCACGAGCAGTACTTC. Amino acids: CASTPHGHEQYF.

This chain links TRBV19 with TRBJ1-2, with 8 positions matching TRBD1. The ends lost 4 bases at V and 3 bases at J; junction bases unmatched: 4. This CDR3 region has 14 residues. The germline gives CDR1 LNHDA, CDR2 SQIVND (reference sequence). DNA for the CDR3: TGTGCCAGTAGTACCCCAGGGGGCCACTATGGCTACACCTTC. It encodes CASSTPGGHYGYTF.

The rearrangement links TRBV20-1 to TRBJ2-5; D is undetermined. Germline V gene sequence: CDR1 DFQATT, CDR2 SNEGSKA (reference sequence). Trimming shortened V by 5 bases and J by 7 bases, and 11 bases separated the two germline ends. This CDR3 comprises 11 residues. The CDR3 here is CSAGPWGTQYF. DNA for the CDR3: TGCAGTGCTGGCCCCTGGGGGACCCAGTACTTC.

The chain carries TRBV20-1 and TRBJ2-2, with 7 bases that match TRBD1. Germline values: CDR1 DFQATT, CDR2 SNEGSKA (reference sequence). The CDR3 covers 15 residues. Trimming at V came to 5 bases and at J to 1 base, leaving 7 bases not matched to a gene. CDR3 region: CSADRVGGNTGELFF. CDR3 DNA: TGCAGTGCTGACAGGGTCGGAGGGAACACCGGGGAGCTGTTTTTT.

This sequence joins TRBV6-1 and TRBJ2-7; 8 bases map to TRBD2. Trimming cost V 6 bases and J 3 bases; bases outside gene matches: 16. Looked up from germline, CDR1 is MNHNS and CDR2 is SASEGT. The CDR3 has 17 residues. The CDR3 DNA reads TGTGCCAGCAGGACACCTCGGGCGGGCGGGAGGTTCTACGAGCAGTACTTC. It encodes CASRTPRAGGRFYEQYF.

This clonotype has just a few counts. This rearrangement joins TRBV15 to TRBJ2-7; 12 bases are a match to TRBD2. Unmatched junction bases numbered 6, after V lost 1 base and J lost 2 bases. CDR3 length: 17 amino acids. CDR1 is LNHNV, CDR2 YYDKDF, per germline (reference sequence). The CDR3 reads CATSRGLAGAPPYEQYF. The DNA for the CDR3 is TGTGCCACCAGCAGAGGACTAGCGGGAGCCCCCCCCTACGAGCAGTACTTC.

This chain joins TRBV24-1 and TRBJ2-1; the D gene could be TRBD1 or TRBD2 (5 bases each). CDR3 size: 15 residues. V was shortened by 5 bases and J by 8 bases, with 18 bases between the two germline ends. Per germline, CDR1 KGHDR and CDR2 SFDVKD. The DNA of the CDR3 is TGTGCCACCAGTGGACCGGGACCGGACGGAGATGAGCAGTTCTTC. It specifies CATSGPGPDGDEQFF.

This chain joins TRBV9 and TRBJ1-3; 7 positions agree with TRBD1. Trimming took 0 bases from V and 2 from J; bases not matched to a gene: 5. Germline lookup yields CDR1 SGDLS and CDR2 YYNGEE. The CDR3 runs 16 residues. CDR3 bases: TGTGCCAGCAGCGTAGAAGGGACAGCAACTGGAAACACCATATATTTT. It encodes CASSVEGTATGNTIYF.

The chain employs TRBV7-8 and TRBJ1-5; D is undetermined. The CDR3 covers 13 residues. V was clipped by 0 bases and J by 6 bases, with 6 bases between them. Germline V gene lookup returns CDR1 SGHVS and CDR2 FQNEAQ. CDR3 amino acids: CASSLANGQPQHF. CDR3 sequence (DNA): TGTGCCAGCAGCTTAGCCAACGGTCAGCCCCAGCATTTT.

This clonotype appeared once. The chain couples TRBV6-6 to TRBJ2-3, with D unresolved. The CDR3 runs 13 residues. Germline V gene data show CDR1 as MNHNY and CDR2 as SVGAGI (reference sequence). Trimming took 1 base from V and 2 from J, leaving 4 bases between them. CDR3 loop: CASSYYNTDTQYF. CDR3 in DNA: TGTGCCAGCAGTTACTATAACACAGATACGCAGTATTTT.